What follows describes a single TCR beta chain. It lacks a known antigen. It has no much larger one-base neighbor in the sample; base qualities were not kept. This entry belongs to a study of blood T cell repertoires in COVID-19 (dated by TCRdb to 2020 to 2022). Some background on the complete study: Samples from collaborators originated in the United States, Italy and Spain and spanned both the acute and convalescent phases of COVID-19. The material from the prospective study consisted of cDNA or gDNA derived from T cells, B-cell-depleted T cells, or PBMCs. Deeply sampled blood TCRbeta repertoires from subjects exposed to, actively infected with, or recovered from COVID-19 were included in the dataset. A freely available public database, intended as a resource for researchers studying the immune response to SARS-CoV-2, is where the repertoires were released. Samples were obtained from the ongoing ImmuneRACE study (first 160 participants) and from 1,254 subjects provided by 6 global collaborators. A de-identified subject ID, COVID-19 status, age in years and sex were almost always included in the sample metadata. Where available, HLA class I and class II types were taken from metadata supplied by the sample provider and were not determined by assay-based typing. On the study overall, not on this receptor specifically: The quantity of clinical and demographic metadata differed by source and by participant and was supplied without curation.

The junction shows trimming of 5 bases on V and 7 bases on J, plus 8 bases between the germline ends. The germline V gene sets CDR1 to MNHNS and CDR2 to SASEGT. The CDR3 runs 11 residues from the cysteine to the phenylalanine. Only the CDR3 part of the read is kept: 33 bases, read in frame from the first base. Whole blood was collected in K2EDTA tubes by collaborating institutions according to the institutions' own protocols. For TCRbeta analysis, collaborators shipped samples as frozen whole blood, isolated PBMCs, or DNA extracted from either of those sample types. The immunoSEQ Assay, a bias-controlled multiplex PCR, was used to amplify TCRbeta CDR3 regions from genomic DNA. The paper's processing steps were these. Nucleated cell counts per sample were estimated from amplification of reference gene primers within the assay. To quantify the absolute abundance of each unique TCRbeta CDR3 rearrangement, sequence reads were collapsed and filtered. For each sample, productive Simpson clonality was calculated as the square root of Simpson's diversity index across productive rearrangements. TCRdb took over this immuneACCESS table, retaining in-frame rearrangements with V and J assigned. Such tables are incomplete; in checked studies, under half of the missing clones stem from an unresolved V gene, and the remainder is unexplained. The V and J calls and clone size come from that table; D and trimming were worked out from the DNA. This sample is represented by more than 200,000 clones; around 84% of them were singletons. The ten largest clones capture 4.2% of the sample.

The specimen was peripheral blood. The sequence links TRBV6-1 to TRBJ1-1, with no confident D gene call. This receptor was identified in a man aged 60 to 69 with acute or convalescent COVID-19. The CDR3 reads CASSWAYEAFF. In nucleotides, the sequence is TGTGCCAGCAGTTGGGCCTATGAAGCTTTCTTT.